This note documents a single TCR beta chain sequence. Sequencing was performed with immunoSEQ multiplex PCR; in TCRdb, only in-frame clones are kept and a portion is missing. The sample has some 4,500 clones, over 70% seen once; the top ten hold 9.6%. The data originate from a study of immune evolution from preneoplasia to lung adenocarcinoma. This CDR3 comprises 13 residues. The germline V gene has CDR1 MNHNS and CDR2 SASEGT. With V trimmed by 6 bases and J by 8 bases, 9 bases remained unmatched. The TCR comes from a person aged 60 to 80 with lung adenocarcinoma. Sequenced material: FFPE minimally invasive lung adenocarcinoma tissue. The rearrangement joins TRBV6-1 to TRBJ1-2, with 7 bases that match TRBD1. The CDR3 DNA sequence: TGTGCCAGCAGAATAGACAGGGTTCAGGGCTACACCTTC. Translating it yields CASRIDRVQGYTF.